This T cell receptor beta chain was documented in a study of cytomegalovirus exposure and HLA in healthy donors. This CDR3 comprises 15 residues. From germline, CDR1 is SGHRS and CDR2 YFSETQ. Trimming removed 0 bases from V and 10 bases from J; junction bases left unmatched: 12. General study points: Reported results showed that the classifier diagnosed cytomegalovirus status with high specificity and sensitivity. Per a later analysis, 15,000 to 20,000 TCR beta sequences showed association with HLA alleles at 0.05 false discovery rate. Analysis was carried out at a later point, and it linked a missense DCLRE1C variant to TCR beta V- and J-gene trimming.

To note about this clone: Its antigen is currently unknown.

A multiplex PCR was run with 60 Vbeta primers and 13 Jbeta primers. As processed by the authors: A follow-up analysis tallied around 80 million unique TCR beta chains, roughly 11 million shared. Data came from immunoSEQ multiplex PCR; TCRdb stores just in-frame clones and leaves some out. The V and J calls and clone size come from that table; D and trimming were worked out from the DNA. The sample has 150,000 or so clones, around 83% seen once; the top ten hold roughly 2.3%. The TCR was taken from a woman aged 18-29 years in good health and CMV-seronegative. Sequencing input: PBMCs. The rearrangement links TRBV5-1 to TRBJ2-5, with TRBD2 matching 7 bases. This CDR3 is CASSLDGHGPGGQYF. CDR3 nucleotide sequence: TGCGCCAGCAGCTTGGACGGGCACGGCCCGGGGGGCCAGTACTTC.